These T cell receptor beta chains were read from a single sample in a study of blood T cells in healthy people across ages. TCRdb redid the calling of the 5' RACE reads with MiXCR, one entry per CDR3 protein. The sample has 550,000 to 750,000 distinct CDR3 sequences; 20% to 25% are singletons. Sequenced sample: blood. The origin of the receptors is a man in his 70s in good health. Each CDR3 is given with its conserved first and last residue. The order of the fields is V gene, D gene, clone size, CDR3 length, J gene, CDR3 DNA, CDR3 protein. The D gene is left open where the match is weak. A clone size is listed for some rows: how often the clone was seen (once, few, many), or a class if it is expanded.

>TRBV6-5|TRBD2|few|17|TRBJ2-7
TGTGCCAGCAGTTATTCGGGGGCACTAGCGGCCTCCTACGAGCAGTACTTC
CASSYSGALAASYEQYF
>TRBV24-1|TRBD2|few|18|TRBJ2-2
TGTGCCACCAGTGATGATAATGCGGGAGGGCCAAACACCGGGGAGCTGTTTTTT
CATSDDNAGGPNTGELFF
>TRBV2|.|few|14|TRBJ2-5
TGTGCCAGCAATTTAGGGTCAGGGCAAGAGACCCAGTACTTC
CASNLGSGQETQYF
>TRBV5-1|.|many|12|TRBJ2-5
TGCGCCAGCAGCTTGTCACAAGAGACCCAGTACTTC
CASSLSQETQYF
>TRBV7-9|TRBD1|few|15|TRBJ2-5
TGTGCCAGCAGCTTACCGACAGGGAAGTGGGAGACCCAGTACTTC
CASSLPTGKWETQYF
>TRBV28|.|few|16|TRBJ2-6
TGTGCCAGCAGTTTATTCGGGGGGCTAGGGGCCAACGTCCTGACTTTC
CASSLFGGLGANVLTF
>TRBV6-5|TRBD2|.|15|TRBJ2-2
TGTGCCAGCAGTAAAAGCGGGGCTAACACCGGGGAGCTGTTTTTT
CASSKSGANTGELFF
>TRBV28|TRBD1|few|12|TRBJ2-7
TGTGCCAGCTTCGAGACAGGGGACGAGCAGTACTTC
CASFETGDEQYF
>TRBV2|TRBD2|many|15|TRBJ2-1
TGTGCCAGCAGTGACCGACTAGCGGGAGGGAATGAGCAGTTCTTC
CASSDRLAGGNEQFF
>TRBV7-3|.|.|16|TRBJ2-7
TGTGCCAGCAGCTTAACGTTCCGGGACAATACATACGAGCAGTACTTC
CASSLTFRDNTYEQYF
>TRBV20-1|.|.|12|TRBJ2-4
TGCAGTGCTAGAGAAGGGACTAACATTCAGTACTTC
CSAREGTNIQYF
>TRBV28|TRBD1|many|16|TRBJ1-4
TGTGCCAGCACCACCCTGCCCGGGACAGGGGGCCAAAAACTGTTTTTT
CASTTLPGTGGQKLFF
>TRBV25-1|.|few|13|TRBJ2-1
TGTGCCAGCAGGGCCCCCGTCCTCAATGAGCAGTTCTTC
CASRAPVLNEQFF
>TRBV3-1|.|.|15|TRBJ2-7
TGTGCCAGCAGAGAAGGGAGCGGAGGAGAATACGAGCAGTACTTC
CASREGSGGEYEQYF
>TRBV6-5|.|.|13|TRBJ1-1
TGTGCCAGCGCACGGACGGAGAACACTGAAGCTTTCTTT
CASARTENTEAFF
>TRBV6-6|.|once|13|TRBJ1-2
TGTGCCAGCACCCGACTCCTTAACTATGGCTACACCTTC
CASTRLLNYGYTF
>TRBV5-6|TRBD2|few|14|TRBJ2-1
TGTGCCAGCAGCTTGGGACACCGGGGGGATGAGCAGTTCTTC
CASSLGHRGDEQFF
>TRBV7-2|TRBD1|.|14|TRBJ2-7
TGTGCCAGCAGCTTTCGACAGGGGGTCCACGAGCAGTACTTC
CASSFRQGVHEQYF
>TRBV28|TRBD1|.|15|TRBJ2-3
TGTGCCAGCAGAAGTACAGGGGGCGGCACAGATACGCAGTATTTT
CASRSTGGGTDTQYF
>TRBV21-1|.|few|15|TRBJ2-7
TGTGCCAGCAGCTGGGCGGCAGGGGGCACCTACGAGCAGTACTTC
CASSWAAGGTYEQYF
>TRBV20-1|TRBD2|.|13|TRBJ2-1
TGCAGTCCCGTAGCGGGAGTAGAAAATGAGCAGTTCTTC
CSPVAGVENEQFF
>TRBV5-6|.|.|13|TRBJ2-1
TGTGCCGGCAGCTTCGCGGGAATCTATGAGCAGTTCTTC
CAGSFAGIYEQFF